This T cell receptor beta chain came from a study of T cells after yellow fever vaccination. There are many counts of this clonotype. TCRdb redid the calling of the 5' RACE reads with MiXCR, one entry per CDR3 protein. The profile shows more than 300,000 distinct CDR3 sequences, roughly 4.3% of them singletons. The TCR was taken from a man younger than 35 who received the YFV17D yellow fever vaccine. Material: PBMCs, obtained 15 days after the yellow fever booster vaccination.

In DNA, the CDR3 is TGTGCCAGCAGCTTAGTAGATAGCGGGGGGTACGCGCAGTATTTT. This translates into CASSLVDSGGYAQYF. The chain uses TRBV7-2 and TRBJ2-3; 10 nucleotides align to TRBD2. Losses at the gene ends were 1 base for V and 10 bases for J; bases not matched to a gene: 8. The CDR3 runs to 15 residues. Germline loops: CDR1 SGHTA, CDR2 FQGNSA.